Below are 8 T cell receptor beta chains sequenced from a single sample in a study of blood T cell repertoires in COVID-19. Profiling relied on immunoSEQ multiplex PCR, and the TCRdb table lists in-frame clones only, not all of them. This table has about 240,000 clones, roughly 80% appearing once. The sample taken for sequencing was peripheral blood. The receptors stem from a woman aged 80 or older with COVID-19, enrolled during active disease.

The V call is TRBV7-9, the J call TRBJ1-1; unclear D gene. The CDR3 runs 13 residues. The V gene's germline CDR1 is SEHNR and CDR2 FQNEAQ (reference sequence). The V gene lost 7 bases and the J gene lost 6 bases, with 15 bases spanning the gap. For the CDR3, the DNA is TGTGCCAGCACTGGCAACGCAGGTGCTGAAGCTTTCTTT. It encodes CASTGNAGAEAFF.

The V gene is TRBV5-1, the J gene TRBJ1-3; D unclear. This CDR3 has 13 amino acids. Germline V gene lookup returns CDR1 SGHRS and CDR2 YFSETQ. Trimming removed 5 bases from V and 0 bases from J, with 6 bases in between. CDR3 nucleotide sequence: TGCGCCAGCAGGTGGGCCTCTGGAAACACCATATATTTT. It encodes CASRWASGNTIYF.

The chain employs TRBV5-1 and TRBJ2-7, with TRBD2 as a possible D gene (7 bases). The length of the CDR3 is 14 residues. Trimming stripped 0 bases from V and 4 bases from J, with 11 bases between. In germline, CDR1 is SGHRS, CDR2 YFSETQ. As DNA, the CDR3 is TGCGCCAGCAGCTTGGCGGGGGGCGATTACGAGCAGTACTTC. Residues: CASSLAGGDYEQYF.

V usage is TRBV6-5 and J usage is TRBJ2-1; D is possibly TRBD1 (6 bases). This CDR3 is 13 amino acids long. CDR1 and CDR2 (germline): MNHEY, SVGAGI. Trimming pared 6 bases from V and 5 bases from J, leaving 11 bases between. CDR3 nucleotide sequence: TGTGCCAGCAGATGGGGGCTCAACAATGAGCAGTTCTTC. This encodes CASRWGLNNEQFF.

The count of this clone is one. The CDR3 nucleotides read TGTGCCAGCAGTCTACAGGAATACACTGAAGCTTTCTTT. It is translated as CASSLQEYTEAFF. This chain joins TRBV7-8 and TRBJ1-1; maybe TRBD1 (5 bases). Trimming shortened V by 6 bases and J by 3 bases, and 11 bases separated the two germline ends. Germline assignment: CDR1 SGHVS and CDR2 FQNEAQ. The CDR3 extends over 13 amino acids.

J is TRBJ1-2 and V is TRBV11-2; 7 bases are shared with TRBD1. Unmatched junction bases numbered 2, after V lost 8 bases and J lost 2 bases. Germline V gene data show CDR1 as SGHAT and CDR2 as FQNNGV. The CDR3 length is 12 residues. CDR3 sequence: CASGTENYGYTF. The CDR3 DNA is TGTGCCAGCGGGACAGAGAACTATGGCTACACCTTC.

This clone was observed a single time. The chain carries TRBV4-1 and TRBJ2-5; D possibly corresponds to TRBD1 (6 bases). This CDR3 contains 15 residues. Trimming removed 2 bases from V and 1 base from J, with 11 bases in between. The germline CDR1 and CDR2 sequences are MGHRA and YSYEKL. CDR3 sequence (DNA): TGCGCCAGCAGCCAAAGGGGGTTCACCCAAGAGACCCAGTACTTC. As protein: CASSQRGFTQETQYF.

CDR3 sequence: CSASNRDRASNRQFF. In DNA form, the CDR3 reads TGCAGTGCTAGTAATCGGGACAGGGCTTCTAATAGGCAGTTCTTC. The chain links TRBV20-1 to TRBJ2-1; TRBD1 aligns across 9 bases. V dropped 3 bases and J dropped 12; count of bases not matched to a gene: 15. Germline V CDR1 and CDR2: DFQATT, SNEGSKA (reference sequence). The CDR3 runs 15 residues.